The 24 T cell receptor beta chains listed next were all sequenced from one sample in a study of lymphopenia after photon versus proton radiotherapy. Using immunoSEQ multiplex PCR, the repertoire was profiled, and TCRdb retains in-frame clones only, with some absent. Of some 40,000 clones listed, about 94% are singletons. The material was peripheral blood, obtained from a patient treated with photon-based radiotherapy. The source of these receptors is a man aged 60 to 69 with cholangiocarcinoma.

V gene TRBV11-2 combines with J gene TRBJ2-1; the D gene is possibly TRBD2 (6 bases). Between the trimmed V and J ends, which lost 5 bases and 3 bases, there was a span of 17 bases. Germline-derived CDR1 and CDR2 are SGHAT and FQNNGV. The CDR3 sequence is 16 residues long. CDR3 residues: CASSQKGRTNYNEQFF. Written as DNA, the CDR3 is TGTGCCAGCAGCCAAAAGGGACGGACTAACTACAATGAGCAGTTCTTC.

The chain uses TRBV19 and TRBJ2-5; 7 nucleotides agree with TRBD2. Per germline, CDR1 LNHDA and CDR2 SQIVND (reference sequence). This CDR3 has 17 amino acids. J was trimmed by 5 bases and V by 3 bases; bases with no gene match: 15. The CDR3 nucleotides read TGTGCCAGTAGTATCCCAGCCGGAGCGGGATTGAAGGAGACCCAGTACTTC. Encoded protein: CASSIPAGAGLKETQYF. Using reference TRBV19 and TRBJ2-5 for the parts outside the CDR3, the full variable domain is DGGITQSPKYLFRKEGQNVTLSCEQNLNHDAMYWYRQDPGQGLRLIYYSQIVNDFQKGDIAEGYSVSREKKESFPLTVTSAQKNPTAFYLCASSIPAGAGLKETQYFGPGTRLLVL.

The rearrangement uses TRBV15 and TRBJ2-1; no reliable D call. The CDR3 contains 14 residues. Germline V gene lookup returns CDR1 LNHNV and CDR2 YYDKDF (reference sequence). The V gene lost 1 base and the J gene lost 5 bases, with 9 bases spanning the gap. CDR3: CATSRVGLNNEQFF. DNA for the CDR3: TGTGCCACCAGCAGAGTTGGTCTAAACAATGAGCAGTTCTTC.

The V call is TRBV20-1, the J call TRBJ2-5; no clear D. The germline CDR1 and CDR2 sequences are DFQATT and SNEGSKA (reference sequence). The CDR3 has 10 amino acids. The chain's CDR3 is CRVGLETQYF. The DNA for the CDR3 is TGCAGGGTCGGGTTGGAGACCCAGTACTTC.

The chain couples TRBV2 to TRBJ2-1; no clear D gene. Germline CDR1 reads SNHLY; CDR2 reads FYNNEI. The CDR3 covers 15 residues. The V gene lost 8 bases and the J gene lost 5 bases, with 19 bases spanning the gap. CDR3 sequence: CASLKDRVLNNEQFF. For the CDR3, the DNA is TGTGCCAGCCTTAAGGACCGGGTCCTTAACAATGAGCAGTTCTTC.

This clone was counted once. V gene TRBV5-1 combines with J gene TRBJ2-7, with 7 positions matching TRBD2. CDR3 length equals 16 residues. J gave up 0 bases and V 3 bases, and 9 bases lay outside the gene matches. Per germline, CDR1 SGHRS and CDR2 YFSETQ. The CDR3 sequence is CASSSQAGLSSYEQYF. The CDR3 DNA is TGCGCCAGCAGCTCCCAAGCGGGGCTGAGCTCCTACGAGCAGTACTTC. The entire variable domain, with the rest obtained from reference TRBV5-1 and TRBJ2-7, is as follows: KAGVTQTPRYLIKTRGQQVTLSCSPISGHRSVSWYQQTPGQGLQFLFEYFSETQRNKGNFPGRFSGRQFSNSRSEMNVSTLELGDSALYLCASSSQAGLSSYEQYFGPGTRLTVT.

The chain uses TRBV11-3 and TRBJ1-6; a weak D match, TRBD1 (5 bases). The CDR3 length is 16 residues. The V end lost 1 base, the J end lost 0 bases, and 7 bases lay between the germline ends. Per germline, CDR1 SGHNT and CDR2 YENEEA. DNA for the CDR3: TGTGCCAGCAGCTTAGGTGGGGGCTCCTATAATTCACCCCTCCACTTT. It encodes CASSLGGGSYNSPLHF. The variable domain in full, completed from reference TRBV11-3 and TRBJ1-6, reads EAGVVQSPRYKIIEKKQPVAFWCNPISGHNTLYWYLQNLGQGPELLIRYENEEAVDDSQLPKDRFSAERLKGVDSTLKIQPAELGDSAVYLCASSLGGGSYNSPLHFGNGTRLTVT.

This clone appeared a few times. The chain joins TRBV5-4 to TRBJ1-1, with 8 bases fitting TRBD1. Germline V lookup: CDR1 SGHNT, CDR2 YYREEE (reference sequence). This CDR3 is built from 15 residues. The junction had 5 bases not matched to a gene; V was cut back by 4 bases and J by 0 bases. For the CDR3, the DNA is TGTGCCAGCAGCCCATGGGACAGGATGAACACTGAAGCTTTCTTT. It yields the protein CASSPWDRMNTEAFF.

This chain uses TRBV28 with TRBJ1-2; 7 nucleotides agree with TRBD1. Trimming removed 3 bases from V and 8 bases from J; junction bases left unmatched: 6. CDR3 length: 13 residues. Germline V gives CDR1 MDHEN, CDR2 SYDVKM. The CDR3 loop reads CASSLGQGGGYTF. The CDR3 region has the DNA TGTGCCAGCAGTTTGGGTCAGGGGGGAGGCTACACCTTC.

The V call is TRBV2, the J call TRBJ2-7; TRBD2 matches at 9 bases. The CDR3 runs 13 residues. Germline CDR1 and CDR2: SNHLY and FYNNEI. After removal of 5 bases from V and 4 bases from J, the junction contained 3 bases not matched to a gene. CDR3 DNA sequence: TGTGCCAGCAGTCCGGGACTAGCTTACGAGCAGTACTTC. It encodes CASSPGLAYEQYF.

The CDR3 DNA is TGCGCCAGCAGCTCAATACAGGGGTCCTATGGCTACACCTTC. This encodes CASSSIQGSYGYTF. The chain couples TRBV5-1 to TRBJ1-2; 7 nucleotides align to TRBD1. Trimming cost V 3 bases and J 4 bases; bases outside gene matches: 6. CDR1 is SGHRS and CDR2 is YFSETQ in the germline V gene. The CDR3 is 14 residues long. Full variable domain (outside the CDR3, taken from reference TRBV5-1 and TRBJ1-2): KAGVTQTPRYLIKTRGQQVTLSCSPISGHRSVSWYQQTPGQGLQFLFEYFSETQRNKGNFPGRFSGRQFSNSRSEMNVSTLELGDSALYLCASSSIQGSYGYTFGSGTRLTVV.

The chain links TRBV4-1 to TRBJ2-7; TRBD2 matches 10 bases. This CDR3 contains 17 residues. V was pared by 1 base and J by 5 bases, with 11 bases of the junction left unmatched. Germline CDR1 is MGHRA and CDR2 is YSYEKL. In nucleotides, the CDR3 is TGCGCCAGCAGCCAAGCCGGGACTAGCGATGTATTGAACGAGCAGTACTTC. Its translation: CASSQAGTSDVLNEQYF.

The gene calls are TRBV6-1 and TRBJ1-3; perhaps TRBD1 as D (5 bases). CDR1 and CDR2 (germline): MNHNS, SASEGT. The CDR3 runs to 14 residues. The ends were cut back, 6 bases at V and 4 bases at J, with 13 bases in the middle. Here the CDR3 reads CASRERGSGNTIYF. The CDR3 coding sequence is TGTGCCAGCAGGGAGAGGGGAAGCGGAAACACCATATATTTT.

This clone showed up just once. V is TRBV28 and J is TRBJ1-4; D not certain. Germline assignment: CDR1 MDHEN and CDR2 SYDVKM. V lost 5 bases, J lost 4 bases, and 11 bases lay in between. The CDR3 is 14 residues long. CDR3 coding DNA: TGTGCCAGCAGTCACAACAGTTTTAATGAAAAACTGTTTTTT. Translation gives CASSHNSFNEKLFF. Looking up the rest from reference TRBV28 and TRBJ1-4 gives the full variable domain: DVKVTQSSRYLVKRTGEKVFLECVQDMDHENMFWYRQDPGLGLRLIYFSYDVKMKEKGDIPEGYSVSREKKERFSLILESASTNQTSMYLCASSHNSFNEKLFFGSGTQLSVL.

The V call is TRBV2, the J call TRBJ2-2; TRBD1 matches at 9 bases. This CDR3 has 17 amino acids. The V and J ends lost 7 bases and 1 base, in that order; junction bases with no gene match: 10. The germline V gene has CDR1 SNHLY and CDR2 FYNNEI. The CDR3 DNA reads as TGTGCCAGCACCCCCCGAGGGGGACAGGGGAACACCGGGGAGCTGTTTTTT. Translating it yields CASTPRGGQGNTGELFF.

The V call is TRBV7-2, the J call TRBJ2-3; 14 nucleotides align to TRBD2. After removal of 8 bases from V and 3 bases from J, the junction contained 10 bases not matched to a gene. The germline gives CDR1 SGHTA, CDR2 FQGNSA. CDR3 size: 17 residues. DNA of the CDR3: TGTGCCAGCGGGACTAGCGGGGGCGTGAGGGTTACAGATACGCAGTATTTT. The encoded protein is CASGTSGGVRVTDTQYF. The variable domain in full, completed from reference TRBV7-2 and TRBJ2-3, reads GAGVSQSPSNKVTEKGKDVELRCDPISGHTALYWYRQSLGQGLEFLIYFQGNSAPDKSGLPSDRFSAERTGGSVSTLTIQRTQQEDSAVYLCASGTSGGVRVTDTQYFGPGTRLTVL.

The rearrangement joins TRBV4-3 to TRBJ1-6; 10 nucleotides match TRBD1. The CDR3 consists of 17 residues. Germline V gene lookup returns CDR1 LGHNA and CDR2 YSLEER. V trimming: 1 base; J trimming: 8 bases; junction bases outside the gene matches: 8. The CDR3 nucleotides read TGCGCCAGCAGCCAAGCTCCTGGGGGACAGGGGTATTCACCCCTCCACTTT. Translation gives CASSQAPGGQGYSPLHF.

The rearrangement uses TRBV28 and TRBJ2-7; 8 bases align to TRBD1. CDR1 is MDHEN and CDR2 is SYDVKM in the germline V gene. V trimming: 3 bases; J trimming: 6 bases; junction bases outside the gene matches: 7. This CDR3 region has 14 residues. The CDR3 loop reads CASSFGQGVGEQYF. CDR3 coding DNA: TGTGCCAGCAGTTTCGGACAGGGTGTCGGCGAGCAGTACTTC.

The chain uses TRBV7-2 and TRBJ2-5, with 7 nucleotides matching TRBD1. Germline lookup yields CDR1 SGHTA and CDR2 FQGNSA. The CDR3 runs to 15 residues. The J segment lost 5 bases and the V segment lost 1 base, leaving 7 bases of the junction unmatched. CDR3 nucleotides: TGTGCCAGCAGCTTAGAAGGGGGCATATGGGAGACCCAGTACTTC. Translating it yields CASSLEGGIWETQYF.

The CDR3 DNA follows: TGTGCCAGCAGCGAAAAGGGACCATGGCGGGGGGAGCTGTTTTTT. Protein: CASSEKGPWRGELFF. The V call is TRBV7-9, the J call TRBJ2-2; D may be TRBD1 or TRBD2 (5 bases each). Germline CDR1 reads SEHNR; CDR2 reads FQNEAQ (reference sequence). Trimming removed 5 bases from V and 8 bases from J, with 18 bases in between. The CDR3 has 15 amino acids.

The J gene is TRBJ1-3, the V gene TRBV28; D ambiguous. V was pared by 6 bases and J by 0 bases, with 9 bases between. Germline CDR1 is MDHEN and CDR2 is SYDVKM. The CDR3 runs 14 residues. This CDR3 is CASSVQTSGNTIYF. The CDR3 DNA follows: TGTGCCAGCAGCGTACAGACCTCTGGAAACACCATATATTTT.

J is TRBJ2-1 and V is TRBV29-1; TRBD1 or TRBD2 may be the D gene (5 bases each). V was pared by 2 bases and J by 6 bases, with 14 bases between. Germline CDR1 SQVTM, CDR2 ANQGSEA. The CDR3 contains 14 residues. This CDR3 reads CSVEKGRGVNEQFF. In DNA, the CDR3 is TGCAGCGTTGAAAAGGGACGAGGAGTCAATGAGCAGTTCTTC.

The chain links TRBV6-6 to TRBJ1-5; tentative D call: TRBD1 (6 bases). V was clipped by 6 bases and J by 5 bases, with 20 bases between them. The V gene's germline CDR1 is MNHNY and CDR2 SVGAGI (reference sequence). The CDR3 runs 16 residues. The CDR3 DNA reads as TGTGCCAGCAGACCGCCCAGGGCAGGGGACCATCAGCCCCAGCATTTT. Amino acid sequence: CASRPPRAGDHQPQHF.

The genes are TRBV19 and TRBJ2-3; possible D gene TRBD2, 6 bases. V was shortened by 3 bases and J by 0 bases, with 19 bases between the two germline ends. Germline loops: CDR1 LNHDA, CDR2 SQIVND (reference sequence). The CDR3 totals 18 residues. CDR3 DNA: TGTGCCAGTAGTATCCCCCGGGTTCGGGGGAGTAGCACAGATACGCAGTATTTT. Protein: CASSIPRVRGSSTDTQYF.